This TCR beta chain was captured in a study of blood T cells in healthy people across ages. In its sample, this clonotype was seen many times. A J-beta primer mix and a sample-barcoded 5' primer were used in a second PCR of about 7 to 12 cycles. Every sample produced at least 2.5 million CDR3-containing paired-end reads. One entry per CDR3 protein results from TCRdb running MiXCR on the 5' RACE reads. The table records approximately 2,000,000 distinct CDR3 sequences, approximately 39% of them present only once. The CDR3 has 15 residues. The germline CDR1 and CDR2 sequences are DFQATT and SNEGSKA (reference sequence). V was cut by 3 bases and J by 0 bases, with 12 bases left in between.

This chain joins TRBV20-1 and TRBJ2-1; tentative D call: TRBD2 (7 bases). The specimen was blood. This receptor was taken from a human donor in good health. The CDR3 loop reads CSASRGASSYNEQFF. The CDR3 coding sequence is TGCAGTGCTAGTCGGGGGGCGAGCTCCTACAATGAGCAGTTCTTC.